This T cell receptor beta chain comes out of a study of breast tumors, draining lymph nodes, adjacent tissues. Findings and limits, study-wide: Most tumor T cells seemingly derive from lymph node, then expand in tumor. Luminal-like breast cancer showed significantly higher tumor–nontumor repertoire similarity than basal-like. Tumor T cell lymph node origin was a supported hypothesis, not proven. Tumors had less TCR diversity than lymph nodes, more than nontumor tissue.

Note on this clonotype: Its antigen is unknown.

The J segment lost 4 bases and the V segment lost 5 bases, leaving 6 bases of the junction unmatched. CDR1 DFQATT and CDR2 SNEGSKA come from the germline V gene (reference sequence). The CDR3 has 15 residues. MiXCR was run by TCRdb on the multiplex PCR reads, yielding one entry per CDR3 protein. This sample yields over 10,000 distinct CDR3 sequences, of which approximately 70% are seen a single time; 35% to 50% belongs to the top ten. V and J are TRBV20-1 and TRBJ2-3; TRBD2 agrees at 13 bases. The receptor was derived from a female donor with breast cancer. Some clones in this sample may be carry-over from other donors' samples. Source material: tumor-adjacent breast tissue. CDR3 in DNA: TGCAGTGCTGGACTAGCGGGAGTAAGGGCAGATACGCAGTATTTT. Amino acids: CSAGLAGVRADTQYF.